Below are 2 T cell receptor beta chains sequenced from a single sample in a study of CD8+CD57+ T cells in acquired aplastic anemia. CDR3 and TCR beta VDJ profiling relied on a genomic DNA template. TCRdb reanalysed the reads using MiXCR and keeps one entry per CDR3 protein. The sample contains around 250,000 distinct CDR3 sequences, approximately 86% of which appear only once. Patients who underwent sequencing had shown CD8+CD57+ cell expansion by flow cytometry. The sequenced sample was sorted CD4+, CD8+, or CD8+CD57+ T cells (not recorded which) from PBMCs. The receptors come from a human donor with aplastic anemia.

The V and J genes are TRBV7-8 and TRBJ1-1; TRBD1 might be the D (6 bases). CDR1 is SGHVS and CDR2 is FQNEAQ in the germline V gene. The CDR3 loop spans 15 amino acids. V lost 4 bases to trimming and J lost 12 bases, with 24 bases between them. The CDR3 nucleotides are TGTGCCAGCAGCTCCGGGGTTACGGGTGGACAGTTCTCTTTCTTT. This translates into CASSSGVTGGQFSFF.

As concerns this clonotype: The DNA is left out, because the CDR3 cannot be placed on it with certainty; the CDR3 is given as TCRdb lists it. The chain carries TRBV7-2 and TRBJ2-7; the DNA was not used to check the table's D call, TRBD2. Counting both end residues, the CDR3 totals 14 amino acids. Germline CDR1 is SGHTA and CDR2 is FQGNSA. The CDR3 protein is CASSLVVAGGAVDF.